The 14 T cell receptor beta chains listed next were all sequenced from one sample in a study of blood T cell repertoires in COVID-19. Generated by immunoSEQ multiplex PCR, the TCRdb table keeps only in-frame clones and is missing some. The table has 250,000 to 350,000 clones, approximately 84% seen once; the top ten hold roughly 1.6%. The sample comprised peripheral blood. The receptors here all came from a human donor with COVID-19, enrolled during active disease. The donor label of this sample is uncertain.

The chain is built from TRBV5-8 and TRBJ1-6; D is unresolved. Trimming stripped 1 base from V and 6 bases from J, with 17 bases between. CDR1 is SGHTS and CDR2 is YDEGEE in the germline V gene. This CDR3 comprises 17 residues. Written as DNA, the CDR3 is TGTGCCAGCAGCTTGTCTTGGAGCCGCGGGGTTAATTCACCCCTCCACTTT. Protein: CASSLSWSRGVNSPLHF. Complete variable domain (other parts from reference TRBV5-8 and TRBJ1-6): EAGVTQSPTHLIKTRGQQATLRCSPISGHTSVYWYQQALGLGLQFLLWYDEGEERNRGNFPPRFSGRQFPNYSSELNVNALELEDSALYLCASSLSWSRGVNSPLHFGNGTRLTVT.

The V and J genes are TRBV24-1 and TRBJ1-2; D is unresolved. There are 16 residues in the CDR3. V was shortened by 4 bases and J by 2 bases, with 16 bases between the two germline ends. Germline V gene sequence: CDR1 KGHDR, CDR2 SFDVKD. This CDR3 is CATSELSPGGNYGYTF. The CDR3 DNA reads TGTGCCACCAGTGAACTATCTCCTGGAGGGAACTATGGCTACACCTTC.

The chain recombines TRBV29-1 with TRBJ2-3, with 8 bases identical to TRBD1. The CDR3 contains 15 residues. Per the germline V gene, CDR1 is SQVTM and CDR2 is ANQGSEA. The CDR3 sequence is CSAPDDGIGQGASYF. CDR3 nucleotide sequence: TGCAGTGCTCCCGATGACGGGATCGGGCAGGGGGCATCGTATTTT.

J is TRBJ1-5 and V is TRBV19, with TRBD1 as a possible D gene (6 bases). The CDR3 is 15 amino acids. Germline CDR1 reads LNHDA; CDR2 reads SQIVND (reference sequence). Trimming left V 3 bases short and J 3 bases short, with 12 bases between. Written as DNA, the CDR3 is TGTGCCAGTAGTATCTCCACAGGGTACAATCAGCCCCAGCATTTT. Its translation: CASSISTGYNQPQHF.

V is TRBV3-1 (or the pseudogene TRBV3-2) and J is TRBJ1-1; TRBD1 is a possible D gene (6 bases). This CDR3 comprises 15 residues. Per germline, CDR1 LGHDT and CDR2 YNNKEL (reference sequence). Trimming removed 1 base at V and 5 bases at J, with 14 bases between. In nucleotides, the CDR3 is TGTGCCAGCAGCCAAGTGAGGGGGGGAGCAACTGAAGCTTTCTTT. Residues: CASSQVRGGATEAFF.

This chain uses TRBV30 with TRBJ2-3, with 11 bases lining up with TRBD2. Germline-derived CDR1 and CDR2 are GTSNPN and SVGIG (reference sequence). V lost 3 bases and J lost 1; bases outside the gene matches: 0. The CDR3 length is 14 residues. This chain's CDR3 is CAWRLAGGTDTQYF. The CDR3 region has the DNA TGTGCCTGGAGACTAGCGGGGGGCACAGATACGCAGTATTTT.

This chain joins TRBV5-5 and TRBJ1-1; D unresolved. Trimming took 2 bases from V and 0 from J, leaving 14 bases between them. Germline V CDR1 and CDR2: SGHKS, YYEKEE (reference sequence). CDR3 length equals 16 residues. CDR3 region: CASSFAQGDMNTEAFF. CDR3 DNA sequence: TGTGCCAGCAGCTTTGCGCAAGGAGATATGAACACTGAAGCTTTCTTT.

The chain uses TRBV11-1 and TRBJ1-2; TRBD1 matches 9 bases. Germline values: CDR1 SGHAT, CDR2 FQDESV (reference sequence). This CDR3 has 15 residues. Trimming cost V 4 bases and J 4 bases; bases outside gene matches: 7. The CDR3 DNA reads TGTGCCAGCAGCTCTTCCGGGACAGGGATCTATGGCTACACCTTC. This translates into CASSSSGTGIYGYTF.

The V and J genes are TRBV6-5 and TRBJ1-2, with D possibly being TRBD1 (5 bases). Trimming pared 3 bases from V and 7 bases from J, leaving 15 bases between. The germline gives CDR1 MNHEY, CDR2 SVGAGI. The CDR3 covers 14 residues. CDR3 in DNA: TGTGCCAGCAGTTATAATCAGGGAACGGGTGGCTACACCTTC. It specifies CASSYNQGTGGYTF.

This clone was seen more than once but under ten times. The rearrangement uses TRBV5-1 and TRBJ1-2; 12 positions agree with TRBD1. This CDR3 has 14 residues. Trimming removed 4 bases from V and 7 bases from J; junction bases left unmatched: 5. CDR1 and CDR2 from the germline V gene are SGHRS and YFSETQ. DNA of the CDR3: TGCGCCAGCAGCCCGGGACAGGGGGCGATTGGCTACACCTTC. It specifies CASSPGQGAIGYTF.

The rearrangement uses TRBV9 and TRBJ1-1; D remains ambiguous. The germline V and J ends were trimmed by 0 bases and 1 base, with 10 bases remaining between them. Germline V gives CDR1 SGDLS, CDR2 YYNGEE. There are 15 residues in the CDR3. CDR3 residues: CASSVGIGGNTEAFF. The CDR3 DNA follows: TGTGCCAGCAGCGTAGGGATCGGCGGGAACACTGAAGCTTTCTTT. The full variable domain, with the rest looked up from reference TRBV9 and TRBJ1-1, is DSGVTQTPKHLITATGQRVTLRCSPRSGDLSVYWYQQSLDQGLQFLIQYYNGEERAKGNILERFSAQQFPDLHSELNLSSLELGDSALYFCASSVGIGGNTEAFFGQGTRLTVV.

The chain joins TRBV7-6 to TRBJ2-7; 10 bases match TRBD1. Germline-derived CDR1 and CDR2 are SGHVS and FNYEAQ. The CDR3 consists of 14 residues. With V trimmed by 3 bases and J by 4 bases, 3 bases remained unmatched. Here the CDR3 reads CASSFRQGAYEQYF. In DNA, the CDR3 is TGTGCCAGCAGCTTTCGACAGGGGGCATACGAGCAGTACTTC.

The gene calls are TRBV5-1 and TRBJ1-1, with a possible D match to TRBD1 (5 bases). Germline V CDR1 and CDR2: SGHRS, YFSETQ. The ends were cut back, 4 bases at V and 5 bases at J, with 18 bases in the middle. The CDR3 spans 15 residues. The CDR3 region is CASSPSRGAGTEAFF. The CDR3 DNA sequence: TGCGCCAGCAGCCCCTCCCGTGGGGCCGGTACTGAAGCTTTCTTT.

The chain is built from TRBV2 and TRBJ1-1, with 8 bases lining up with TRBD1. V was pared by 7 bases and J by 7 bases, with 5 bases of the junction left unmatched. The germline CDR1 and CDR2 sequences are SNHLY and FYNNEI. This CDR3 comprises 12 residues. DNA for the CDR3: TGTGCCAGCACCAGCACAGGGGGTGAAGCTTTCTTT. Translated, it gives CASTSTGGEAFF. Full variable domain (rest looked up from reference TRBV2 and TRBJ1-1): EPEVTQTPSHQVTQMGQEVILRCVPISNHLYFYWYRQILGQKVEFLVSFYNNEISEKSEIFDDQFSVERPDGSNFTLKIRSTKLEDSAMYFCASTSTGGEAFFGQGTRLTVV.